Given below is one TCR beta chain in context. Its specificity is unknown. CDR3 size: 13 residues. V shed 4 bases and J shed 5 bases, with 12 bases lying between them. Germline V CDR1 and CDR2: SGHRS, YFSETQ. Clones were sequenced by immunoSEQ multiplex PCR, and TCRdb holds only the in-frame ones, with some missing. There are 160,000 or so clones in the sample; 85% occur only once, and over 2% lies in the top ten. This entry is derived from a study of cytomegalovirus exposure and HLA in healthy donors. Study results and caveats: One later analysis, an examination of the approximately 130 validation repertoires, found that first-cohort TCR clusters tended to co-occur in them. While the bulk of TCR sequences proved rare, some public TCRs turned up in many donors. In vitro experiments confirmed that a few CMV-associated chains were specific for CMV antigens.

Material: PBMCs. The rearrangement joins TRBV5-1 to TRBJ2-5, with TRBD2 as a possible D gene (5 bases). The receptor was isolated from a man aged 25 to 40 in good health and CMV-seropositive. Here the CDR3 reads CASSTPGEETQYF. The CDR3 nucleotides read TGCGCCAGCAGCACGCCCGGGGAGGAGACCCAGTACTTC.